Listed below are T cell receptor beta chains from one sample, sequenced in a study of technical replicates of blood from a handful of donors. TCRdb keeps only in-frame clones here, not all; method: immunoSEQ multiplex PCR. The repertoire consists of fewer than 70,000 clones, with around 88% occurring once and the leading ten covering roughly 5.1%. Sequencing input: PBMCs. These receptor sequences come from a human donor in good health. Some clones in this sample may be carry-over from other donors' samples. The CDR3 runs from the conserved cysteine through the conserved F or W. The D gene is left open where the match is weak. The size entry is marked missing in some rows and otherwise reads once, few, many or a size class.

V gene: TRBV5-4; J gene: TRBJ2-3; clone size: .; D gene: TRBD2; CDR3 DNA: TGTGCCAGCAGCGGTGCGGGGACTAGCGGGATTACGCAGTATTTT; CDR3 protein: CASSGAGTSGITQYF
V gene: TRBV7-2; J gene: TRBJ2-7; clone size: .; D gene: .; CDR3 DNA: TGTGCCAGCAGCTTACGGGCAGGGCCGTTGTTCGAGCAGTACTTC; CDR3 protein: CASSLRAGPLFEQYF
V gene: TRBV5-1; J gene: TRBJ2-7; clone size: once; D gene: .; CDR3 DNA: TGCGCCAGCAGCTTGGTCCAGGGCGGCAACGAGCAGTACTTC; CDR3 protein: CASSLVQGGNEQYF
V gene: TRBV7-9; J gene: TRBJ2-5; clone size: .; D gene: .; CDR3 DNA: TGTGCCAGCAGCTTCGGAGAGACCCAGTACTTC; CDR3 protein: CASSFGETQYF
V gene: TRBV4-3; J gene: TRBJ2-7; clone size: .; D gene: .; CDR3 DNA: TGCGCCAGCAGCCAAGATCTTTGGACTATGTCCTACGAGCAGTACTTC; CDR3 protein: CASSQDLWTMSYEQYF
V gene: TRBV4-1; J gene: TRBJ2-7; clone size: .; D gene: .; CDR3 DNA: TGCGCCAGCAGCCAAGAAGGCGGCCGAGCCTACGAGCAGTACTTC; CDR3 protein: CASSQEGGRAYEQYF
V gene: TRBV6-5; J gene: TRBJ1-4; clone size: .; D gene: .; CDR3 DNA: TGTGCCAGCAGTTACTCCCATGGACAAGGGAATGAAAAACTGTTTTTT; CDR3 protein: CASSYSHGQGNEKLFF
V gene: TRBV4-2; J gene: TRBJ2-5; clone size: .; D gene: .; CDR3 DNA: TGTGCCAGCAGCCAAGGGGTGCGGTTCATTGAGACCCAGTACTTC; CDR3 protein: CASSQGVRFIETQYF
V gene: TRBV4-3; J gene: TRBJ2-1; clone size: .; D gene: TRBD2; CDR3 DNA: TGCGCCAGCAGCCGAGGGCGGGGGGGGTATGACAATGAGCAGTTCTTC; CDR3 protein: CASSRGRGGYDNEQFF
V gene: TRBV5-1; J gene: TRBJ2-7; clone size: .; D gene: .; CDR3 DNA: TGCGCCAGCAGCTTCAGGGGAGGGGAGCAGTACTTC; CDR3 protein: CASSFRGGEQYF
V gene: TRBV19; J gene: TRBJ1-6; clone size: .; D gene: .; CDR3 DNA: TGTGCCAGTAGTGCCATGGGAGATTCACCCCTCCACTTT; CDR3 protein: CASSAMGDSPLHF
V gene: TRBV7-5; J gene: TRBJ2-5; clone size: few; D gene: .; CDR3 DNA: TGTGTCAGAATCACAACGGGGGGGGCAATCGGGCGAGAGACCCAGTACTTC; CDR3 protein: CVRITTGGAIGRETQYF
V gene: TRBV5-1; J gene: TRBJ1-2; clone size: .; D gene: .; CDR3 DNA: TGCGCCAGCAGCTTGGGGGACTTAGTTTTTAGTGGCTACACCTTC; CDR3 protein: CASSLGDLVFSGYTF
V gene: TRBV30; J gene: TRBJ2-3; clone size: once; D gene: TRBD1; CDR3 DNA: TGTGCCTGGAGTGTTGGGACAGACGGAGATACGCAGTATTTT; CDR3 protein: CAWSVGTDGDTQYF
V gene: TRBV19; J gene: TRBJ2-7; clone size: .; D gene: TRBD1; CDR3 DNA: TGTGCCAGTAGTATAGGGCAGGGACAGAGCTACGAGCAGTACTTC; CDR3 protein: CASSIGQGQSYEQYF
V gene: TRBV19; J gene: TRBJ2-4; clone size: .; D gene: TRBD1; CDR3 DNA: TGTGCCAGTAGTAGTGACAGGGATCTAGCCAAAAACATTCAGTACTTC; CDR3 protein: CASSSDRDLAKNIQYF
V gene: TRBV19; J gene: TRBJ1-4; clone size: .; D gene: TRBD1; CDR3 DNA: TGTGCCAGTAGTCCAAGACAGGGTGGGAATGAAAAGCTGTTTTTT; CDR3 protein: CASSPRQGGNEKLFF
V gene: TRBV10-1; J gene: TRBJ2-5; clone size: .; D gene: .; CDR3 DNA: TGCGCCAGCAGTGCCCCGGAGGGCCCTCCCGGTGGGACCCAGTACTTC; CDR3 protein: CASSAPEGPPGGTQYF
V gene: TRBV29-1; J gene: TRBJ2-1; clone size: .; D gene: TRBD2; CDR3 DNA: TGCAGCGTTGGGACTAGCGTTGAGCAGTTCTTC; CDR3 protein: CSVGTSVEQFF
V gene: TRBV5-1; J gene: TRBJ2-2; clone size: .; D gene: .; CDR3 DNA: TGCGCCAGCAGAGTTTTCGGGGAGGCGAGAACCGGGGAGCTGTTTTTT; CDR3 protein: CASRVFGEARTGELFF
V gene: TRBV9; J gene: TRBJ1-6; clone size: once; D gene: .; CDR3 DNA: TGTGCCAGCAGCGGCCGGGACTATAATTCACCCCTCCACTTT; CDR3 protein: CASSGRDYNSPLHF
V gene: TRBV30; J gene: TRBJ1-6; clone size: .; D gene: .; CDR3 DNA: TGTGCCGGAGGGCCGGGATTCAATTCACCCCTCCACTTT; CDR3 protein: CAGGPGFNSPLHF
V gene: TRBV5-4; J gene: TRBJ2-7; clone size: .; D gene: TRBD1; CDR3 DNA: TGTGCCAGCAGCCCGACAGGGGGGGTTTACGAGCAGTACTTC; CDR3 protein: CASSPTGGVYEQYF
V gene: TRBV6-4; J gene: TRBJ1-1; clone size: .; D gene: .; CDR3 DNA: TGTGCCAGCAGGCCGCAGGGATTGAACACTGAAGCTTTCTTT; CDR3 protein: CASRPQGLNTEAFF
V gene: TRBV9; J gene: TRBJ2-3; clone size: .; D gene: .; CDR3 DNA: TGTGCCAGCAGCGTAGAGTCGGGGGTAACAGATACGCAGTATTTT; CDR3 protein: CASSVESGVTDTQYF
V gene: TRBV7-6; J gene: TRBJ2-7; clone size: .; D gene: TRBD2; CDR3 DNA: TGTGCCAGCAGCTTGAGGACTAGCAGCGGAAGGGCCTACGAGCAGTACTTC; CDR3 protein: CASSLRTSSGRAYEQYF
V gene: TRBV6-6; J gene: TRBJ2-7; clone size: .; D gene: TRBD1; CDR3 DNA: TGTGCCAGCAGGGGACAGATTATCTCCTACGAGCAGTACTTC; CDR3 protein: CASRGQIISYEQYF
V gene: TRBV7-2; J gene: TRBJ1-3; clone size: .; D gene: TRBD1; CDR3 DNA: TGTGCCAGCAGCTTGACAGGGTCTGGAAACACCATATATTTT; CDR3 protein: CASSLTGSGNTIYF
V gene: TRBV9; J gene: TRBJ2-6; clone size: .; D gene: .; CDR3 DNA: TGTGCCAGCAGCGTAGCGGTGGGCCCTGGGGCCAACGTCCTGACTTTC; CDR3 protein: CASSVAVGPGANVLTF
V gene: TRBV19; J gene: TRBJ1-1; clone size: .; D gene: .; CDR3 DNA: TGTGCCAGTAGTAAGAACAGGGTCACTGAAGCTTTCTTT; CDR3 protein: CASSKNRVTEAFF
V gene: TRBV16; J gene: TRBJ2-7; clone size: once; D gene: .; CDR3 DNA: TGTGCCAGCAGCCAATCGGTAGTGTACGAGCAGTACTTC; CDR3 protein: CASSQSVVYEQYF
V gene: TRBV5-6; J gene: TRBJ2-7; clone size: .; D gene: TRBD2; CDR3 DNA: TGTGCCAGCAGACGCGCGGGGGCCTACGAGCAGTACTTC; CDR3 protein: CASRRAGAYEQYF
V gene: TRBV27; J gene: TRBJ1-4; clone size: .; D gene: .; CDR3 DNA: TGTGCCAGCAGTTTATCGCGTAGGGGAAATGAAAAACTGTTTTTT; CDR3 protein: CASSLSRRGNEKLFF
V gene: TRBV7-2; J gene: TRBJ2-4; clone size: .; D gene: TRBD1; CDR3 DNA: TGTGCCAGCAGCTTCGGACAGGTTTTAGCCAAAAACATTCAGTACTTC; CDR3 protein: CASSFGQVLAKNIQYF
V gene: TRBV30; J gene: TRBJ1-4; clone size: .; D gene: TRBD1; CDR3 DNA: TGTGCCTGGAGTGGTGACAGGGGTGGCGAAAAACTGTTTTTT; CDR3 protein: CAWSGDRGGEKLFF
V gene: TRBV4-3; J gene: TRBJ2-1; clone size: .; D gene: TRBD2; CDR3 DNA: TGCGCCAGCAGCCAGACCGGGACTAGCGGGAGGAATGAGCAGTTCTTC; CDR3 protein: CASSQTGTSGRNEQFF
V gene: TRBV7-9; J gene: TRBJ1-5; clone size: .; D gene: .; CDR3 DNA: TGTGCCAGCAGCTTAGACGATTGGGACAAGAATCAGCCCCAGCATTTT; CDR3 protein: CASSLDDWDKNQPQHF
V gene: TRBV19; J gene: TRBJ2-7; clone size: .; D gene: TRBD1; CDR3 DNA: TGTGCCAGTACCGGGACAGGCTCCTACGAGCAGTACTTC; CDR3 protein: CASTGTGSYEQYF
V gene: TRBV7-9; J gene: TRBJ2-1; clone size: once; D gene: .; CDR3 DNA: TGTGCCGGGGGGGCCAGGCGGCCAAGCAATGAGCAGTTCTTC; CDR3 protein: CAGGARRPSNEQFF
V gene: TRBV29-1; J gene: TRBJ2-5; clone size: .; D gene: TRBD1; CDR3 DNA: TGCAGCGTAGACAGGGGGGGGGAGACCCAGTACTTC; CDR3 protein: CSVDRGGETQYF
V gene: TRBV30; J gene: TRBJ2-7; clone size: .; D gene: TRBD1; CDR3 DNA: TGTGCCTGGAGTGTAGGGGGACAGTCCTACGAGCAGTACTTC; CDR3 protein: CAWSVGGQSYEQYF